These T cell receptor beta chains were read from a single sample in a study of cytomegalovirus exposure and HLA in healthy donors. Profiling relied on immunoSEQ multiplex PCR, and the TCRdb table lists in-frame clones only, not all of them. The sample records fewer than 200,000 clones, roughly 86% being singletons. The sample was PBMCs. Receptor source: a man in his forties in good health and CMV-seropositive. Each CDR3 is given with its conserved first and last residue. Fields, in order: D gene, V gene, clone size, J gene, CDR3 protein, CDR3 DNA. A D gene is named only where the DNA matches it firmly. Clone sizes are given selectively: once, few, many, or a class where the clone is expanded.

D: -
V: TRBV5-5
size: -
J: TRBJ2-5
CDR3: CASVGFEGETQYF
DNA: TGTGCCAGCGTAGGGTTTGAGGGAGAGACCCAGTACTTC

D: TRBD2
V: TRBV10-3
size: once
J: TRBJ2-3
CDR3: CAISDGSGGGTDTQYF
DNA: TGTGCCATCAGTGACGGTAGCGGGGGTGGGACAGATACGCAGTATTTT

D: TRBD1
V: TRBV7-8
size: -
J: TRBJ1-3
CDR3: CASSQRQGGTGNTIYF
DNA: TGTGCCAGCAGTCAGAGACAGGGGGGTACTGGAAACACCATATATTTT

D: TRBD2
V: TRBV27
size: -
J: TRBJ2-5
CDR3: CASSFFGGNGPGETQYF
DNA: TGTGCCAGCAGTTTCTTCGGGGGGAATGGGCCCGGGGAGACCCAGTACTTC

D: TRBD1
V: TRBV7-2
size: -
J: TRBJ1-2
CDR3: CASSSRDRVRGYTF
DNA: TGTGCCAGCAGCAGCCGGGACAGGGTGCGCGGCTACACCTTC

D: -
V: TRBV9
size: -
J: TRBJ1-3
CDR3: CASKSGHRSTIYF
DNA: TGTGCCAGCAAATCGGGACATCGGAGCACCATATATTTT

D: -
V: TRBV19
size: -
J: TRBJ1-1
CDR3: CASRQLGSEAFF
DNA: TGTGCCAGTAGGCAATTGGGCAGTGAAGCTTTCTTT

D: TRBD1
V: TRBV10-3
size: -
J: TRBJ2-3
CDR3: CAIRSFGTGGGDTTDTQYF
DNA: TGTGCCATCAGGAGTTTTGGGACAGGGGGGGGAGATACCACAGATACGCAGTATTTT

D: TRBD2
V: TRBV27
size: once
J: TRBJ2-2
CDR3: CASSLPTSGRNTGELFF
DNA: TGTGCCAGCAGTTTACCCACTAGCGGGAGGAACACCGGGGAGCTGTTTTTT

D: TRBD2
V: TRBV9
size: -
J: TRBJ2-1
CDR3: CASSVAGGPYEQFF
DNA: TGTGCCAGCAGCGTAGCGGGGGGGCCTTATGAGCAGTTCTTC

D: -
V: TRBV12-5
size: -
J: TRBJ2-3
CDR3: CASGPPGGFTQYF
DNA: TGTGCTAGTGGGCCCCCCGGAGGGTTCACGCAGTATTTT

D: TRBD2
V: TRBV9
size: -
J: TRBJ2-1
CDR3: CASSTAGGTSYNEQFF
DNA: TGTGCCAGCAGCACCGCGGGGGGCACCTCCTACAATGAGCAGTTCTTC

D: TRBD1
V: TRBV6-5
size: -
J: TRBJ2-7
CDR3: CASTSGTGDEQYF
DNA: TGTGCCAGCACCTCCGGGACAGGGGACGAGCAGTACTTC

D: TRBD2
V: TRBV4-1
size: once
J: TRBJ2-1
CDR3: CASSQSLGGLANYNEQFF
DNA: TGCGCCAGCAGCCAATCGTTGGGAGGACTAGCGAATTACAATGAGCAGTTCTTC

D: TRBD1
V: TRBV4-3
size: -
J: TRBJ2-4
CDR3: CASSQDPDRAKNIQYF
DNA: TGCGCCAGCAGCCAAGATCCCGACAGGGCGAAAAACATTCAGTACTTC

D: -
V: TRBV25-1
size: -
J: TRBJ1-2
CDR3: CASSDTGGPGGYTF
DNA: TGTGCCAGCAGTGATACAGGAGGGCCGGGTGGCTACACCTTC

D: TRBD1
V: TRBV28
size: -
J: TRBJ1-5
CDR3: CASRITQGVGNQPQHF
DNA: TGTGCCAGCAGAATCACACAGGGGGTTGGCAATCAGCCCCAGCATTTT

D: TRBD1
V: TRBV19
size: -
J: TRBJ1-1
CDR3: CASSAGTGITEAFF
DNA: TGTGCCAGTAGCGCCGGGACAGGGATCACTGAAGCTTTCTTT

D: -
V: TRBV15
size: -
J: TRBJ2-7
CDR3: CATSAASSRLEQYF
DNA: TGTGCCACCAGCGCGGCTAGTAGTCGGCTCGAGCAGTACTTC

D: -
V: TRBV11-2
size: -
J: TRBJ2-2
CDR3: CASGLISNTGELFF
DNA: TGTGCCAGCGGCCTTATCTCCAACACCGGGGAGCTGTTTTTT

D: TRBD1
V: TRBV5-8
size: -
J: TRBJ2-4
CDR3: CASSLTGTGAAKNIQYF
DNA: TGTGCCAGCAGCTTGACGGGAACAGGGGCAGCCAAAAACATTCAGTACTTC

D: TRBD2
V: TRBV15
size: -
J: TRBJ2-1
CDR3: CATSRIAGEAENEQFF
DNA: TGTGCCACCAGCAGAATAGCGGGAGAGGCAGAAAATGAGCAGTTCTTC

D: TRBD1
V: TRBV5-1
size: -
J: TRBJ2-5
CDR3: CASSARQGRETQYF
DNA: TGCGCCAGCAGCGCCCGACAGGGACGAGAGACCCAGTACTTC

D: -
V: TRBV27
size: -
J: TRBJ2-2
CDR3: CASREPNTGELFF
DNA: TGTGCCAGCAGGGAGCCGAACACCGGGGAGCTGTTTTTT

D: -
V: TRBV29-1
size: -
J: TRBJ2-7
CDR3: CSVAGSSYEQYF
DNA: TGCAGCGTTGCGGGTAGCTCCTACGAGCAGTACTTC

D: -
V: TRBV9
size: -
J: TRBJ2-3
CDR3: CASSPRTSSTDTQYF
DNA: TGTGCCAGCAGCCCTCGGACTTCTAGCACAGATACGCAGTATTTT

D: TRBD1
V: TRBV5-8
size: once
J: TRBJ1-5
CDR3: CASSRDRGGNQPQHF
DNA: TGTGCCAGCAGCCGCGACAGGGGTGGCAATCAGCCCCAGCATTTT

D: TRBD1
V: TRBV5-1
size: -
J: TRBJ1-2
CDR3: CASTSGTGPGSYTF
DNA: TGCGCCAGCACCTCCGGGACAGGACCTGGGAGCTACACCTTC

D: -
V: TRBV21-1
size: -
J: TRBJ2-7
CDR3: CASSGDRDRGHLLQYF
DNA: TGTGCCAGCAGCGGGGACCGGGACAGGGGGCACCTTCTCCAGTACTTC

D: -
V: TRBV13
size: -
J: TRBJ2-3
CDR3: CASSSTGIPTDTQYF
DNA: TGTGCCAGCAGCAGCACGGGGATTCCCACAGATACGCAGTATTTT

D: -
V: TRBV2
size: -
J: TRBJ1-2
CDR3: CASSDVADSTNYGYTF
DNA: TGTGCCAGCAGTGACGTTGCGGACTCCACTAACTATGGCTACACCTTC

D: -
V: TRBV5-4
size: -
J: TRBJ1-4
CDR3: CASSVRSGSDEKLFF
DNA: TGTGCCAGCAGCGTGCGTTCGGGATCGGATGAAAAACTGTTTTTT

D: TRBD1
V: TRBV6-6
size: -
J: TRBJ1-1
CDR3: CASRVTGDTEAFF
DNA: TGTGCCAGCAGGGTAACAGGGGACACTGAAGCTTTCTTT

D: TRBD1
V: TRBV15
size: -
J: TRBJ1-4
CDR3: CATSRDQGANEKLFF
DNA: TGTGCCACCAGCAGAGATCAGGGGGCTAATGAAAAACTGTTTTTT

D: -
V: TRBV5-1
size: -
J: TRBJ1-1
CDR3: CASSLWTDTEAFF
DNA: TGCGCCAGCAGCTTGTGGACAGACACTGAAGCTTTCTTT

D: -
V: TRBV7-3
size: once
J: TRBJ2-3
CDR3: CASSLRGKRDTQYF
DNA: TGTGCCAGCAGCTTAAGAGGGAAAAGAGATACGCAGTATTTT

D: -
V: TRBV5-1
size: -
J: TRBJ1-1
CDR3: CASSLGQQNTEAFF
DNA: TGCGCCAGCAGCTTGGGGCAACAGAACACTGAAGCTTTCTTT

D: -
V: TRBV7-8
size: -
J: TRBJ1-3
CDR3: CASSLRRGVRNTIYF
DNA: TGTGCCAGCAGCTTAAGGCGGGGAGTGAGAAACACCATATATTTT

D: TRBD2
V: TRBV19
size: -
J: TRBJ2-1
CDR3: CASGLAGAHEQFF
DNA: TGTGCCAGCGGACTAGCGGGAGCTCATGAGCAGTTCTTC

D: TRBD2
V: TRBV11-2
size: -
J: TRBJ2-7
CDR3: CASSPHPGTSGREQYF
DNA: TGTGCCAGCAGCCCACACCCCGGGACTAGCGGGAGGGAGCAGTACTTC

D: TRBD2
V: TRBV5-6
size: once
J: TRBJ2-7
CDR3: CASGWTSGRRTYEQYF
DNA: TGTGCCAGCGGGTGGACTAGCGGGAGGAGAACCTACGAGCAGTACTTC

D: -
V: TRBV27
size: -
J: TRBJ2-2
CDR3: CASGRGVGRELFF
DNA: TGTGCCAGCGGGAGGGGGGTTGGTAGGGAGCTGTTTTTT

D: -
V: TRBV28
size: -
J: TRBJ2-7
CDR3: CASSPPYYEQYF
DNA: TGTGCCAGCAGTCCTCCGTACTACGAGCAGTACTTC

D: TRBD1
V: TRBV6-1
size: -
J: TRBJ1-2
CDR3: CASSPGTDYGYTF
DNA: TGTGCCAGCAGTCCCGGGACAGACTATGGCTACACCTTC

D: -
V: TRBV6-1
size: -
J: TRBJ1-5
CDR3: CASSALPREGWNQPQHF
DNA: TGTGCCAGCAGTGCCCTCCCCAGGGAGGGGTGGAATCAGCCCCAGCATTTT

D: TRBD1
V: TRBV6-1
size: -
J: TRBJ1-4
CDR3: CASSEAGAYRGRMEKLFF
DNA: TGTGCCAGCAGTGAAGCGGGGGCCTACAGGGGGCGAATGGAAAAACTGTTTTTT

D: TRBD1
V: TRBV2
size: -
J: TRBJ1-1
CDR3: CASSRDRENTEAFF
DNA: TGTGCCAGCAGCCGGGACAGGGAAAACACTGAAGCTTTCTTT

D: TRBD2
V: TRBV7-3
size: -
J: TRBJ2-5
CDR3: CASSLRTSGSPQYF
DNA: TGTGCCAGCAGCTTAAGAACTAGCGGAAGTCCCCAGTACTTC

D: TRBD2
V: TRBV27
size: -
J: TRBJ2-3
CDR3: CASSPKRGGADTQYF
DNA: TGTGCCAGCAGCCCTAAGCGGGGGGGAGCAGATACGCAGTATTTT

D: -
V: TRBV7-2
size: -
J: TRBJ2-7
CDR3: CASSPDYYYEQYF
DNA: TGTGCCAGCAGCCCCGACTACTACTACGAGCAGTACTTC

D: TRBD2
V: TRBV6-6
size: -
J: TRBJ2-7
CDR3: CASSYSKAHRGGEQYF
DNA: TGTGCCAGCAGTTACTCGAAGGCACACCGGGGGGGTGAGCAGTACTTC

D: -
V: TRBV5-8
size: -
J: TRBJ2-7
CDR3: CASSLDRPFYEQYF
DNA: TGTGCCAGCAGCTTGGACAGGCCTTTCTACGAGCAGTACTTC

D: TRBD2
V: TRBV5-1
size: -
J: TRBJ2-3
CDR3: CASSLAVTSGRRTDTQYF
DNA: TGCGCCAGCAGCTTGGCCGTGACTAGCGGCAGGCGCACAGATACGCAGTATTTT

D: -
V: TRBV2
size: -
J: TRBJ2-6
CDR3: CASRDDRINVLTF
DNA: TGTGCCAGCAGAGACGACAGGATCAACGTCCTGACTTTC